This TCR beta chain was obtained from a study of shared clonotypes between healthy human individuals. General observations from the study: Sequencing of the sorted subsets was shown by rarefaction to be incomplete despite large depth. Naive subsets generally had larger estimated richness than memory subsets.

CD8 cells classed as naive were CD45RO-negative and positively selected for CCR7, excluding terminally differentiated effector memory CD45RA+ cells. In the case of this clone: Its antigen remains unidentified.

The method was immunoSEQ multiplex PCR; TCRdb's version includes in-frame clones alone and lacks a portion of them. The repertoire has fewer than 850,000 clones, 90% to 97% of them found once; the top ten carry under 0.3%. From germline, CDR1 is SGHRS and CDR2 YFSETQ. The CDR3 spans 15 residues. Germline trimming cut 3 bases from V and 6 bases from J; bases unmatched to any gene: 11. This TCR was sampled from a man between 25 and 39 years old in good health. The specimen sequenced was naive CD8+ T cells sorted from blood. V and J are TRBV5-1 and TRBJ2-7; 8 nucleotides line up with TRBD1. The CDR3 DNA follows: TGCGCCAGCAGCTCCAGGGGGCAGGGAGGCGGCGAGCAGTACTTC. Protein product: CASSSRGQGGGEQYF.